The 2 T cell receptor beta chains given below trace back to one sample, sequenced in a study of cytomegalovirus exposure and HLA in healthy donors. Use of 60 Vbeta and 13 Jbeta primers characterized the PCR. Sequenced by immunoSEQ multiplex PCR; TCRdb stores in-frame clones only, minus some. Recorded for this sample: tens of thousands of clones. The sample was PBMCs. The receptors originated from a woman in her thirties in good health and CMV-seropositive.

This chain links TRBV6-1 with TRBJ2-5; 7 bases are a match to TRBD1. J was trimmed by 1 base and V by 7 bases; bases with no gene match: 6. The CDR3 consists of 14 residues. In germline, CDR1 is MNHNS, CDR2 SASEGT. CDR3: CASNQGQLQETQYF. As DNA, the CDR3 is TGTGCCAGCAACCAGGGACAGCTCCAAGAGACCCAGTACTTC.

The chain employs TRBV25-1 and TRBJ1-1, with a weak D call TRBD1 (6 bases). The CDR3 length is 14 residues. V shed 6 bases and J shed 2 bases, with 13 bases lying between them. Germline CDR1 and CDR2: MGHDK and SYGVNS. This CDR3 reads CASRTTGENTEAFF. DNA of the CDR3: TGTGCCAGCAGAACGACAGGAGAAAACACTGAAGCTTTCTTT.